What follows are 3 T cell receptor beta chains derived from one specimen sequenced in a study of CD8 T cells in ankylosing spondylitis. Findings of the study overall: What seemed typical of ankylosing spondylitis blood was a TCR beta motif built from roughly eight highly homologous variants.

TCRdb reprocessed the 5' RACE reads with MiXCR, giving one entry per CDR3 protein. The table records some 330,000 distinct CDR3 sequences, approximately 8.2% of them present only once. Their target antigens are unknown. Sequenced sample: blood, either unsorted or a sorted T cell fraction (not recorded which). The receptors were gathered from a male donor with ankylosing spondylitis.

The V call is TRBV5-1, the J call TRBJ2-1; 9 bases align to TRBD1. V dropped 2 bases and J dropped 12; count of bases not matched to a gene: 12. This CDR3 is 15 amino acids long. In germline, CDR1 is SGHRS, CDR2 YFSETQ. This chain's CDR3 is CASSLNRGRTGLQFF. The CDR3 bases are TGCGCCAGCAGCTTAAACAGGGGGCGAACCGGACTGCAGTTCTTC. The full variable domain, in which reference TRBV5-1 and TRBJ2-1 provide the parts outside the CDR3, is KAGVTQTPRYLIKTRGQQVTLSCSPISGHRSVSWYQQTPGQGLQFLFEYFSETQRNKGNFPGRFSGRQFSNSRSEMNVSTLELGDSALYLCASSLNRGRTGLQFFGPGTRLTVL.

The chain carries TRBV5-6 and TRBJ1-1; D is unclear. The CDR3 has 14 amino acids. V was trimmed by 5 bases and J by 2 bases, leaving 13 bases between them. Germline assignment: CDR1 SGHDT and CDR2 YYEEEE. Here the CDR3 DNA reads TGTGCCAGCAGGTGGGGTCCGGCAAACACTGAAGCTTTCTTT. Translated, it gives CASRWGPANTEAFF.

J is TRBJ1-2 and V is TRBV12-3 or TRBV12-4; the match to TRBD1 covers 7 bases. Trimming cost V 7 bases and J 3 bases; bases outside gene matches: 5. This CDR3 region has 13 residues. CDR3 residues: CASKGALYYGYTF. The CDR3 DNA sequence: TGTGCCAGCAAGGGGGCTCTTTACTATGGCTACACCTTC.